The 32 T cell receptor beta chains listed next were all sequenced from one sample in a study of T cells in Graves' hyperthyroidism and ophthalmopathy. Researchers amplified the TCR beta CDR3 regions from RNA transcripts. First-round RT-PCR targeting the TCR CDR3 was performed with the HTBI primer set. MiXCR, run by TCRdb on the multiplex PCR reads, gives a single entry per CDR3 protein. The sample includes 370,000 or so distinct CDR3 sequences, approximately 13% seen only once; the top ten take roughly 20%. What was sequenced was blood. The receptor set was obtained from a man aged 25-40 years with Graves' hyperthyroidism that later progressed to Graves' ophthalmopathy.

The J gene is TRBJ1-2, the V gene TRBV6-6, with D possibly TRBD1 on 5 matching bases. CDR1 is MNHNY, CDR2 SVGAGI, per germline (reference sequence). This CDR3 region has 18 residues. Deletions cut 0 bases from V and 2 bases from J, with 19 bases between. CDR3 coding DNA: TGTGCCAGCAGTTACTCATCTTCTACAGGAACGGGAAACTATGGCTACACCTTC. Residues: CASSYSSSTGTGNYGYTF.

There are many counts of this clonotype. The J gene is TRBJ1-2, the V gene TRBV6-1, with D hard to call. This CDR3 is 14 amino acids long. The germline V gene encodes CDR1 MNHNS and CDR2 SASEGT. V was trimmed by 5 bases and J by 5 bases, leaving 15 bases between them. The DNA of the CDR3 is TGTGCCAGCAGTCCCCGGACGGTCAAATATGGCTACACCTTC. This gives the protein CASSPRTVKYGYTF.

V usage is TRBV19 and J usage is TRBJ2-1, with D unclear. CDR1 LNHDA and CDR2 SQIVND come from the germline V gene (reference sequence). Trimming shortened V by 0 bases and J by 7 bases, and 13 bases separated the two germline ends. The CDR3 has 15 residues. Here the CDR3 reads CASSIEDGVSNEQFF. DNA for the CDR3: TGTGCCAGTAGTATAGAGGACGGTGTGAGTAATGAGCAGTTCTTC.

This clonotype has at least ten counts. This rearrangement joins TRBV20-1 to TRBJ2-7; 7 nucleotides align to TRBD1. This CDR3 has 14 amino acids. Germline V lookup: CDR1 DFQATT, CDR2 SNEGSKA (reference sequence). V lost 3 bases to trimming and J lost 5 bases; unmatched junction nucleotides: 10. The CDR3 DNA reads as TGCAGTGCTAGGGACCTACAGGGGTTACACGAGCAGTACTTC. The encoded protein is CSARDLQGLHEQYF.

J is TRBJ2-1 and V is TRBV9; either TRBD1 or TRBD2 may supply D (5 bases each). CDR1 and CDR2 (germline): SGDLS, YYNGEE. The CDR3 is made up of 14 amino acids. V was pared by 0 bases and J by 2 bases, with 6 bases between. The CDR3 protein is CASSVGGTYNEQFF. CDR3 DNA: TGTGCCAGCAGCGTAGGGGGGACCTACAATGAGCAGTTCTTC.

This chain connects TRBV20-1 to TRBJ2-7; TRBD1 matches at 7 bases. Germline V gives CDR1 DFQATT, CDR2 SNEGSKA (reference sequence). CDR3 length: 15 residues. Trimming removed 6 bases from V and 2 bases from J; junction bases left unmatched: 13. The CDR3 region has the DNA TGCAGTGCGAGACTTCCGGGACAGCTGACCTACGAGCAGTACTTC. Its protein is CSARLPGQLTYEQYF.

This clonotype was counted many times. The J gene is TRBJ1-2, the V gene TRBV6-7; perhaps TRBD1 as D (6 bases). TRBV6-7 is sorted into the ORF group, with uncertain function. V was trimmed by 8 bases and J by 6 bases, leaving 16 bases between them. The CDR3 is made up of 13 amino acids. CDR3 in amino acids: CASSYRDLDGYTF. CDR3 DNA: TGTGCCAGCTCTTACAGGGATTTAGATGGCTACACCTTC.

This clonotype was picked up many times. The chain is built from TRBV3-1 and TRBJ1-4; D is perhaps TRBD1 (6 bases). Germline V gives CDR1 LGHDT, CDR2 YNNKEL (reference sequence). The V end lost 4 bases, the J end lost 8 bases, and 20 bases lay between the germline ends. The CDR3 consists of 16 residues. CDR3 nucleotide sequence: TGTGCCAGCAGCCCCGACGCCGGGACACGGGGAGAAAAACTGTTTTTT. Translating gives CASSPDAGTRGEKLFF.

The gene calls are TRBV6-1 and TRBJ1-5; D call uncertain. The CDR3 extends over 11 amino acids. Germline lookup yields CDR1 MNHNS and CDR2 SASEGT. Trimming removed 10 bases at V and 3 bases at J, with 7 bases between. CDR3 in amino acids: CAIRPNQPQHF. The DNA for the CDR3 is TGTGCCATCCGGCCCAATCAGCCCCAGCATTTT.

At least ten counts were recorded for this clonotype. The chain combines TRBV28 with TRBJ2-7; no clear D. Germline V gene lookup returns CDR1 MDHEN and CDR2 SYDVKM. CDR3 length: 13 amino acids. Between the trimmed V and J ends, which lost 3 bases and 0 bases, there was a span of 6 bases. CDR3 sequence reads: CASSFTFSYEQYF. The CDR3 nucleotides read TGTGCCAGCAGTTTCACTTTCTCCTACGAGCAGTACTTC.

This clonotype has at least ten counts. This chain joins TRBV9 and TRBJ1-2; tentatively, D is TRBD1 (6 bases). The CDR3 contains 17 residues. The V end was cut by 0 bases, the J end by 3 bases, with 18 bases between. CDR1 is SGDLS, CDR2 YYNGEE, per germline. The CDR3 sequence is CASSVAGDFSSDYGYTF. Written as DNA, the CDR3 is TGTGCCAGCAGCGTAGCAGGGGACTTTTCTTCTGACTATGGCTACACCTTC.

For this clonotype: A much larger clone is a single base away; this may be a read error. The chain combines TRBV10-3 with TRBJ2-7; D might be TRBD2 (6 bases). The CDR3 sequence is 16 residues long. V was shortened by 11 bases and J by 2 bases, with 25 bases between the two germline ends. Germline assignment: CDR1 ENHRY and CDR2 SYGVKD. DNA for the CDR3: TGTGCCTCCGTCGCGCGGGGCGAGGTTCACGCCTACGAGCAGTACTTC. The encoded protein is CASVARGEVHAYEQYF.

CDR3 loop: CASSPSPPIEQFF. The CDR3 DNA reads as TGCGCCAGCAGCCCATCCCCCCCGATCGAGCAGTTCTTC. The chain couples TRBV5-1 to TRBJ2-1; D gene uncertain. V was clipped by 4 bases and J by 10 bases, with 15 bases between them. CDR1 is SGHRS and CDR2 is YFSETQ in the germline V gene. The CDR3 runs 13 residues.

This clonotype came up many times. The chain employs TRBV12-3 or TRBV12-4 and TRBJ2-5; 8 nucleotides match TRBD2. CDR3 length: 15 residues. The trim removed 5 bases at V and 5 bases at J, leaving 10 bases unmatched. The CDR3 DNA reads TGTGCCAGCAGTAACCGGCGGGGGGATGGTGAGACCCAGTACTTC. This codes for CASSNRRGDGETQYF.

Many counts were recorded for this clonotype. The chain uses TRBV12-5 and TRBJ2-3, with 8 bases identical to TRBD2. This CDR3 has 16 residues. Germline V gene sequence: CDR1 LGHNT, CDR2 FRNRAP. The ends lost 0 bases at V and 5 bases at J; junction bases unmatched: 7. The CDR3 sequence is CASGLVLSGERDTQYF. Written as DNA, the CDR3 is TGTGCTAGTGGTTTGGTACTTAGCGGGGAGAGAGATACGCAGTATTTT.

This clonotype was detected many times. V and J are TRBV29-1 and TRBJ1-2; D not certain. V lost 5 bases and J lost 8, with 15 bases in between. Germline V gives CDR1 SQVTM, CDR2 ANQGSEA. This CDR3 comprises 12 residues. The CDR3 DNA reads as TGCAGCGTTCGGCCCTCACTGGCCGGCTACACCTTC. Its translation is CSVRPSLAGYTF.

This clonotype occurred a few times. This chain uses TRBV7-9 with TRBJ1-2; tentatively, D is TRBD1 (6 bases). The V and J ends lost 5 bases and 0 bases respectively, with 16 bases between them. Germline CDR1 and CDR2: SEHNR and FQNEAQ (reference sequence). The CDR3 runs 16 residues. Here the CDR3 DNA reads TGTGCCAGCAGCAAAACACAGGGCCCTACTAACTATGGCTACACCTTC. As protein: CASSKTQGPTNYGYTF.

This clonotype was found many times. The V call is TRBV10-3, the J call TRBJ1-5; the D is unclear. The CDR3 covers 14 residues. CDR1 ENHRY and CDR2 SYGVKD come from the germline V gene. Trimming removed 4 bases from V and 0 bases from J, with 7 bases in between. The DNA of the CDR3 is TGTGCCATCAGTGTCAGATATAGCAATCAGCCCCAGCATTTT. Protein product: CAISVRYSNQPQHF.

The chain uses TRBV6-1 and TRBJ1-5, with a tentative D call TRBD1 (5 bases). Germline-derived CDR1 and CDR2 are MNHNS and SASEGT. V was cut by 4 bases and J by 4 bases, with 11 bases left in between. The CDR3 runs 14 residues. The DNA for the CDR3 is TGTGCCAGCAGTGCCAGGGAAATAAATCAGCCCCAGCATTTT. Its protein product is CASSAREINQPQHF.

The chain combines TRBV7-9 with TRBJ2-5; 8 bases agree with TRBD2. The CDR3 is made up of 17 amino acids. Germline loops: CDR1 SEHNR, CDR2 FQNEAQ (reference sequence). The trim removed 4 bases at V and 1 base at J, leaving 11 bases unmatched. This chain's CDR3 is CASSSPPNGLAQETQYF. Here the CDR3 DNA reads TGTGCCAGCAGCTCGCCCCCAAATGGACTAGCCCAAGAGACCCAGTACTTC.

In this sample, this clonotype turned up a few times. V usage is TRBV3-1 and J usage is TRBJ2-7; D is ambiguous. Germline CDR1 and CDR2: LGHDT and YNNKEL (reference sequence). V was cut by 2 bases and J by 4 bases, with 6 bases left in between. This CDR3 spans 12 amino acids. In DNA, the CDR3 is TGTGCCAGCAGCCAATTGCAGTACGAGCAGTACTTC. This gives the protein CASSQLQYEQYF.

This clonotype was seen ten or more times. The V call is TRBV12-3 or TRBV12-4, the J call TRBJ1-4; D is unclear. This CDR3 has 14 residues. Trimming left V 1 base short and J 6 bases short, with 9 bases between. CDR3 nucleotide sequence: TGTGCCAGCAGTTTAGGTTCGGTTCATGAAAAACTGTTTTTT. This gives the protein CASSLGSVHEKLFF.

This clonotype was seen only a few times. The V call is TRBV12-3 or TRBV12-4, the J call TRBJ2-7, with 11 bases fitting TRBD2. V lost 7 bases to trimming and J lost 5 bases; unmatched junction nucleotides: 13. This CDR3 region has 16 residues. CDR3 DNA: TGTGCCAGCACCCCTTCTATAGCGGGGGGGTCCCACGAGCAGTACTTC. It yields the protein CASTPSIAGGSHEQYF.

This clonotype has just a few counts. The CDR3 loop reads CATWTEHGYTF. Here the CDR3 DNA reads TGTGCCACGTGGACAGAACATGGCTACACCTTC. V gene TRBV10-3 combines with J gene TRBJ1-2, with D possibly matching TRBD1 (6 bases). V was cut by 10 bases and J by 6 bases, with 12 bases left in between. Germline V CDR1 and CDR2: ENHRY, SYGVKD. The CDR3 has 11 residues.

This clonotype occurred many times. The V gene is TRBV28, the J gene TRBJ1-6; no clear D gene. Germline V gives CDR1 MDHEN, CDR2 SYDVKM. Trimming left V 6 bases short and J 0 bases short, with 12 bases between. The CDR3 spans 16 residues. CDR3 DNA: TGTGCCAGCAGCCCACCTCCGAGCTCCTATAATTCACCCCTCCACTTT. This gives the protein CASSPPPSSYNSPLHF. The whole variable domain, remainder taken from reference TRBV28 and TRBJ1-6, is DVKVTQSSRYLVKRTGEKVFLECVQDMDHENMFWYRQDPGLGLRLIYFSYDVKMKEKGDIPEGYSVSREKKERFSLILESASTNQTSMYLCASSPPPSSYNSPLHFGNGTRLTVT.

In its sample, this clonotype was seen many times. The chain couples TRBV7-9 to TRBJ1-2; TRBD1 agrees at 9 bases. The CDR3 sequence is 16 residues long. Unmatched junction bases numbered 9, after V lost 5 bases and J lost 2 bases. Germline V gene sequence: CDR1 SEHNR, CDR2 FQNEAQ (reference sequence). This CDR3 is CASSPPPGQGNYGYTF. CDR3 coding DNA: TGTGCCAGCAGCCCCCCTCCGGGACAGGGAAACTATGGCTACACCTTC.

This clonotype was found a few times. This chain joins TRBV4-1 and TRBJ1-1; D uncertain. V was cut by 2 bases and J by 1 base, with 8 bases left in between. Per germline, CDR1 MGHRA and CDR2 YSYEKL. CDR3 length: 14 residues. The CDR3 DNA is TGCGCCAGCAGCCAAACGACGAGGAACACTGAAGCTTTCTTT. It encodes CASSQTTRNTEAFF.

This clonotype has just a few counts. The V and J genes are TRBV5-4 and TRBJ1-1; possibly TRBD1 for D (6 bases). The CDR3 covers 14 residues. The V gene's germline CDR1 is SGHNT and CDR2 YYREEE (reference sequence). V lost 1 base and J lost 2, with 9 bases in between. Here the CDR3 reads CASSLTGINTEAFF. The CDR3 coding sequence is TGTGCCAGCAGCTTGACAGGGATAAACACTGAAGCTTTCTTT.

There are a few counts of this clonotype. This chain connects TRBV7-2 to TRBJ2-3; D uncertain. Germline V lookup: CDR1 SGHTA, CDR2 FQGNSA. The CDR3 loop spans 12 amino acids. The germline V and J ends were trimmed by 5 bases and 8 bases, with 11 bases remaining between them. In DNA, the CDR3 is TGTGCCAGCAGCCCCCTACGAGGTACGCAGTATTTT. Translation: CASSPLRGTQYF.

The sample holds a few counts of this clonotype. CDR3 protein: CASSLWGATAEAFF. CDR3 bases: TGTGCCAGCAGTTTGTGGGGGGCAACTGCAGAAGCTTTCTTT. This chain links TRBV12-3 or TRBV12-4 with TRBJ1-1, with a possible D match to TRBD1 (6 bases). The V gene lost 3 bases and the J gene lost 8 bases, with 16 bases spanning the gap. The CDR3 loop spans 14 amino acids.

This clonotype was counted only a few times. The chain combines TRBV10-1 with TRBJ2-1, with 7 bases aligning to TRBD2. Germline trimming cut 6 bases from V and 3 bases from J; bases unmatched to any gene: 11. The CDR3 runs to 16 residues. Germline CDR1 reads WNHNN; CDR2 reads SYGVQD (reference sequence). CDR3 loop: CASRIHLAAFYNEQFF. Here the CDR3 DNA reads TGCGCCAGCAGGATTCACCTAGCGGCCTTCTACAATGAGCAGTTCTTC.

This clonotype was seen a few times. This sequence joins TRBV10-3 and TRBJ1-6; possibly TRBD1 for D (5 bases). V lost 3 bases to trimming and J lost 4 bases, with 13 bases between them. Germline V gene sequence: CDR1 ENHRY, CDR2 SYGVKD. This CDR3 region has 16 residues. CDR3 DNA: TGTGCCATCAGTGACCCGGACGGGGCGTATAATTCACCCCTCCACTTT. Its translation: CAISDPDGAYNSPLHF.